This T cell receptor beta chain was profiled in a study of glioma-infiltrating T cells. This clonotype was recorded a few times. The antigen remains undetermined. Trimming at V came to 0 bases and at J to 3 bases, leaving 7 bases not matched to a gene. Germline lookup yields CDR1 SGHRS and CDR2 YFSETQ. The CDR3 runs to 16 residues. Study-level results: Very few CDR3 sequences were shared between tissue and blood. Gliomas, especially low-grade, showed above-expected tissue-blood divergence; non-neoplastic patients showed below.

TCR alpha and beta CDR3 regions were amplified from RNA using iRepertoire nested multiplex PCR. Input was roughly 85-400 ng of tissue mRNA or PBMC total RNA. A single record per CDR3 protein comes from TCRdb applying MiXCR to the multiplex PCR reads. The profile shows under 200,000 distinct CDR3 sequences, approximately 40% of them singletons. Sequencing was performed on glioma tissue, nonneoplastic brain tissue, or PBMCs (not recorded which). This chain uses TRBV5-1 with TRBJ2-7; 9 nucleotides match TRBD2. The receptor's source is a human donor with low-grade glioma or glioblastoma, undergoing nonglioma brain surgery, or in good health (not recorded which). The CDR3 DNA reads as TGCGCCAGCAGCTTGGAGAAAACTAGCGGGCTCTACGAGCAGTACTTC. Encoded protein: CASSLEKTSGLYEQYF. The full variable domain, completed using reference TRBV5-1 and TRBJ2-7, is KAGVTQTPRYLIKTRGQQVTLSCSPISGHRSVSWYQQTPGQGLQFLFEYFSETQRNKGNFPGRFSGRQFSNSRSEMNVSTLELGDSALYLCASSLEKTSGLYEQYFGPGTRLTVT.